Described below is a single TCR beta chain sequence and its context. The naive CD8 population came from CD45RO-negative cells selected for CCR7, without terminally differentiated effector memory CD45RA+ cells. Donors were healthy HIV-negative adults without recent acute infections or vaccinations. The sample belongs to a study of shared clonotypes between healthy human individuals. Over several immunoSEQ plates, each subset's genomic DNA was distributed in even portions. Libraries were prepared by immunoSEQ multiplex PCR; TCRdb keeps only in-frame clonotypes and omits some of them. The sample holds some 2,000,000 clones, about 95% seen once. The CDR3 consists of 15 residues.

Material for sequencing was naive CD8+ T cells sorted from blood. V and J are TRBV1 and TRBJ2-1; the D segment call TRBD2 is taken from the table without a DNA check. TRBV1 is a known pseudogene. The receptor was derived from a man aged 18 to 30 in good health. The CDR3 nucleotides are TGCACCAGCAGCCCGACTAGACGCTCCTACAATGAGCAGTTCTTC. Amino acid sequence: CTSSPTRRSYNEQFF.